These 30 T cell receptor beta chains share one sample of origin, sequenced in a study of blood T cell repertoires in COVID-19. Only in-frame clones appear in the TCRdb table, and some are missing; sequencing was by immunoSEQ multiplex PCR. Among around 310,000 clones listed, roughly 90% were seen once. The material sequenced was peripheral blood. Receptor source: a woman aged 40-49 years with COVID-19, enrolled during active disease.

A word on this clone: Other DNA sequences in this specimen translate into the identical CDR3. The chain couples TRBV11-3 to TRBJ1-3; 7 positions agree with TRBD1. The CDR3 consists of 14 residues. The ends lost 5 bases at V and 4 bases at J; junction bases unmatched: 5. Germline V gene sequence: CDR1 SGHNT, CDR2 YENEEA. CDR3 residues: CASSPGGSGNTIYF. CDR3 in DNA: TGTGCCAGCAGCCCAGGGGGTTCAGGAAACACCATATATTTT.

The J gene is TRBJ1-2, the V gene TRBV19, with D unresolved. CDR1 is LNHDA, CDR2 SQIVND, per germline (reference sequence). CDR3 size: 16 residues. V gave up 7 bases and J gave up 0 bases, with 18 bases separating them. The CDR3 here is CASTPEGIQSNYGYTF. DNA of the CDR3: TGTGCCAGTACCCCAGAGGGAATACAATCTAACTATGGCTACACCTTC.

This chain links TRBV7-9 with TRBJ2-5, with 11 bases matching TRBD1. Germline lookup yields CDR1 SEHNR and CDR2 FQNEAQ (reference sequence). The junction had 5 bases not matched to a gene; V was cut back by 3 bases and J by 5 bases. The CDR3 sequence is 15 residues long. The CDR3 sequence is CASSFWTGGRETQYF. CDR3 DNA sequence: TGTGCCAGCAGCTTCTGGACAGGGGGCCGGGAGACCCAGTACTTC. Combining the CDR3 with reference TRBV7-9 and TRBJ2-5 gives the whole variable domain DTGVSQNPRHKITKRGQNVTFRCDPISEHNRLYWYRQTLGQGPEFLTYFQNEAQLEKSRLLSDRFSAERPKGSFSTLEIQRTEQGDSAMYLCASSFWTGGRETQYFGPGTRLLVL.

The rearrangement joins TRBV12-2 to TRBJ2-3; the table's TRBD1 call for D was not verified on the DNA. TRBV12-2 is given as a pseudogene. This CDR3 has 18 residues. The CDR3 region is CASRGQGVSGATDSTQYF. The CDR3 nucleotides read TGTGCAAGTCGCGGACAGGGAGTTAGTGGGGCTACCGATTCGACGCAGTATTTT.

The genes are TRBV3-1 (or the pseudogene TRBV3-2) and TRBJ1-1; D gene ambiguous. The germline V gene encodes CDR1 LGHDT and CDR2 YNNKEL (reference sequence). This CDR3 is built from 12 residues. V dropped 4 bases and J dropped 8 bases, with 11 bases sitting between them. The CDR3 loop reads CASSPRAGEAFF. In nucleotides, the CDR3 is TGTGCCAGCAGCCCTAGAGCGGGAGAAGCTTTCTTT.

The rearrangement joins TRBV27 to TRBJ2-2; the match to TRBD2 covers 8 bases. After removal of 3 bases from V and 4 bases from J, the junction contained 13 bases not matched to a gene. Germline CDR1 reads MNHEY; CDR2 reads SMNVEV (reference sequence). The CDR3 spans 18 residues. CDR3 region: CASSFHYQRGLSTGELFF. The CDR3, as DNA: TGTGCCAGCAGTTTTCACTACCAGCGGGGGTTAAGCACCGGGGAGCTGTTTTTT.

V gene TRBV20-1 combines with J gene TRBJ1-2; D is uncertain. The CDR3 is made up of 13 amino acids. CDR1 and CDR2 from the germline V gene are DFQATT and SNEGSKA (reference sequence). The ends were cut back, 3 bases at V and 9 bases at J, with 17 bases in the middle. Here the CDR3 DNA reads TGCAGTGCTAGTGGAGGTCTCGAGGTGCGCTACACCTTC. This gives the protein CSASGGLEVRYTF.

As DNA, the CDR3 is TGTGCCAGCACGCGGACTAGCTCCTACAATGAGCAGTTCTTC. This encodes CASTRTSSYNEQFF. The chain recombines TRBV7-2 with TRBJ2-1, with 7 bases fitting TRBD2. In germline, CDR1 is SGHTA, CDR2 FQGNSA. V gave up 7 bases and J gave up 0 bases; unmatched junction bases: 3. The CDR3 is 14 residues long.

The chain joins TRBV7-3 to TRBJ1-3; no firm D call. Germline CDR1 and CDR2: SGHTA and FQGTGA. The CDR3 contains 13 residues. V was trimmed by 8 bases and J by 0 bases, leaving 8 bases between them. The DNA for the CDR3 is TGTGCCAGCTCCCGGGACTCTGGAAACACCATATATTTT. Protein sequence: CASSRDSGNTIYF.

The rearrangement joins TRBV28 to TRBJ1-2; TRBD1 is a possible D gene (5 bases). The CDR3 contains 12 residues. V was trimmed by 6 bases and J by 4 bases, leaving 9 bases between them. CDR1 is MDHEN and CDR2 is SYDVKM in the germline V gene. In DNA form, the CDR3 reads TGTGCCAGCAGCCTGGGACTCTATGGCTACACCTTC. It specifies CASSLGLYGYTF.

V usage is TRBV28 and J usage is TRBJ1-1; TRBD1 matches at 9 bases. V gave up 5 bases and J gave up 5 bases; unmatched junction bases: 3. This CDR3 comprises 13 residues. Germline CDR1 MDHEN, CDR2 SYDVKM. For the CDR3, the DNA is TGTGCCAGCAGTCGCGACAGGGGGACTGAAGCTTTCTTT. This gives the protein CASSRDRGTEAFF.

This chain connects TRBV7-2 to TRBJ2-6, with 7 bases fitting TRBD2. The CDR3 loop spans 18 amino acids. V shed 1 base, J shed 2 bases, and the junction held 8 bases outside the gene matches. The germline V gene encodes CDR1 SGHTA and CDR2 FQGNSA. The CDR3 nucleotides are TGTGCCAGCAGCTTAGTTGGCAGGGAGGGCGCTGGGGCCAACGTCCTGACTTTC. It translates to CASSLVGREGAGANVLTF.

CDR3 bases: TGTGCCAGCAGTTCCCCCAGACAGGGGGCTCGGAATCAGCCCCAGCATTTT. Translated: CASSSPRQGARNQPQHF. The chain has TRBV28 and TRBJ1-5; 10 nucleotides match TRBD1. The trim removed 4 bases at V and 4 bases at J, leaving 10 bases unmatched. This CDR3 has 17 amino acids. Germline CDR1 MDHEN, CDR2 SYDVKM.

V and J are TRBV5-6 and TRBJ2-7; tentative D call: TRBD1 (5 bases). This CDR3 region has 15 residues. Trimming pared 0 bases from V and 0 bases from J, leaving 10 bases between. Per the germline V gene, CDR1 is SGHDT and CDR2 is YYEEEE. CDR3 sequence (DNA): TGTGCCAGCAGCTTGGGACAGAGATCCTCCTACGAGCAGTACTTC. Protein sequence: CASSLGQRSSYEQYF. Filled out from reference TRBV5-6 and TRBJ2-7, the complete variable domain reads DAGVTQSPTHLIKTRGQQVTLRCSPKSGHDTVSWYQQALGQGPQFIFQYYEEEERQRGNFPDRFSGHQFPNYSSELNVNALLLGDSALYLCASSLGQRSSYEQYFGPGTRLTVT.

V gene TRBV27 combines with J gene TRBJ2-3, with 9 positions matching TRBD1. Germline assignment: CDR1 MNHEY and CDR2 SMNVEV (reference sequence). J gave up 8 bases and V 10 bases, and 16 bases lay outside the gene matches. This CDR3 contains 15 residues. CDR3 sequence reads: CAISPGTGPMATQYF. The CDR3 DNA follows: TGTGCCATCTCGCCCGGGACAGGGCCCATGGCTACGCAGTATTTT.

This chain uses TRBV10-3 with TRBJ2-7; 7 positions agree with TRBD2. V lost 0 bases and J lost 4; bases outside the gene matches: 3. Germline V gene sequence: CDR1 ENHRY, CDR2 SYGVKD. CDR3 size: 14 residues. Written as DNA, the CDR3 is TGTGCCATCAGTGAGTCGGGACTACAGTACGAGCAGTACTTC. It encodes CAISESGLQYEQYF.

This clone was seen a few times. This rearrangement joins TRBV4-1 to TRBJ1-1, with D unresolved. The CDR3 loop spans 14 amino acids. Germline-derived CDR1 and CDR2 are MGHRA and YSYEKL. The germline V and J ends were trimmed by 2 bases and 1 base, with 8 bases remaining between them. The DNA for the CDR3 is TGCGCCAGCAGCCAACACAGACGGAACACTGAAGCTTTCTTT. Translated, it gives CASSQHRRNTEAFF.

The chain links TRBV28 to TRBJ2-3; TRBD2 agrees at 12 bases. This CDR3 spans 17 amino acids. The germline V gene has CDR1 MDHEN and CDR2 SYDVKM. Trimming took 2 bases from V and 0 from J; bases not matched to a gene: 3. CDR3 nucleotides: TGTGCCAGCAGTTTACTAGCGGGAGGGATAAGCACAGATACGCAGTATTTT. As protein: CASSLLAGGISTDTQYF.

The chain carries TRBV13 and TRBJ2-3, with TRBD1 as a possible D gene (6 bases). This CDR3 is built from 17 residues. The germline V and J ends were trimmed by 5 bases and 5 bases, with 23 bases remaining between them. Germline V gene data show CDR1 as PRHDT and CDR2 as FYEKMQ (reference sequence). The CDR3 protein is CASSPRVERGSKDTQYF. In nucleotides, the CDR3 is TGTGCCAGCAGCCCCAGGGTAGAAAGGGGGTCGAAAGATACGCAGTATTTT.

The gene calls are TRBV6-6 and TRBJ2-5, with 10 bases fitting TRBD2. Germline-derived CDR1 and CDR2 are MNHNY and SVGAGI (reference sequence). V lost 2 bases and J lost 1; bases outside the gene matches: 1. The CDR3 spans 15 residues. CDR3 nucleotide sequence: TGTGCCAGCAGTTACGCTAGCGGGGGCCAAGAGACCCAGTACTTC. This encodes CASSYASGGQETQYF.

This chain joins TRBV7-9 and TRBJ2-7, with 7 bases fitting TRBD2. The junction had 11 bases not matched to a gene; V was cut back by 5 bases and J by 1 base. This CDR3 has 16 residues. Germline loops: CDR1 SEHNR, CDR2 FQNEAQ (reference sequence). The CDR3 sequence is CASSPVQSGASYEQYF. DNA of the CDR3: TGTGCCAGCAGCCCGGTCCAGAGCGGGGCTTCCTACGAGCAGTACTTC.

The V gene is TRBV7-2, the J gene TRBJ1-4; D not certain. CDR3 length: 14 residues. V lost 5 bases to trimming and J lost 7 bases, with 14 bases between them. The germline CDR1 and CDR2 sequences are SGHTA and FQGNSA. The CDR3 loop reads CASSPGSSGEKLFF. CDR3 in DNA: TGTGCCAGCAGCCCCGGATCATCAGGTGAAAAACTGTTTTTT.

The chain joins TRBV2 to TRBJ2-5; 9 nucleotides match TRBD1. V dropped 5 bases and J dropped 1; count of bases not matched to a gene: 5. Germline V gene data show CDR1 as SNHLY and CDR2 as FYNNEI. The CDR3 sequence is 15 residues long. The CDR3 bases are TGTGCCAGCAGTCGGACAGGGGCGGCCCAAGAGACCCAGTACTTC. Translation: CASSRTGAAQETQYF.

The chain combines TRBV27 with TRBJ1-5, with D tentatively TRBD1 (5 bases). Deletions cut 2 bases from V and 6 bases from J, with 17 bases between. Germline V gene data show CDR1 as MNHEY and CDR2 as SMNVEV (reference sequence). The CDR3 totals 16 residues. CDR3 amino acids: CASSLLPGGTGQPQHF. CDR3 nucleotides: TGTGCCAGCAGTTTACTCCCAGGAGGGACGGGTCAGCCCCAGCATTTT.

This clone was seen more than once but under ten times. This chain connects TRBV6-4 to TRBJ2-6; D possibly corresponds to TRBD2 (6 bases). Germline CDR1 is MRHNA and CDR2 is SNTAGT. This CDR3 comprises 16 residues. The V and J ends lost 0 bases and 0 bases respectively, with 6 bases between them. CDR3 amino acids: CASSDSTSSGANVLTF. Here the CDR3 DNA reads TGTGCCAGCAGTGACTCGACTAGCTCTGGGGCCAACGTCCTGACTTTC.

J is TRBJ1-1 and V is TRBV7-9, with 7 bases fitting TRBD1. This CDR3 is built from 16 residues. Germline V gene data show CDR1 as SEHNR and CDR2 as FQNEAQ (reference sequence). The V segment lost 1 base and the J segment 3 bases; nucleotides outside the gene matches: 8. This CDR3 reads CASSLDAGGVDTEAFF. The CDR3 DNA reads TGTGCCAGCAGCTTAGATGCAGGGGGTGTGGACACTGAAGCTTTCTTT.

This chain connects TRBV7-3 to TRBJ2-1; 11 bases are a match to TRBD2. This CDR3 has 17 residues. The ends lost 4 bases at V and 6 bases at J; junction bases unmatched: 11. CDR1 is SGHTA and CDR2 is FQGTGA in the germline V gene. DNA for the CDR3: TGTGCCAGCAGCTATAGAGGGGGAACTAGCGGGGGCAATGAGCAGTTCTTC. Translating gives CASSYRGGTSGGNEQFF.

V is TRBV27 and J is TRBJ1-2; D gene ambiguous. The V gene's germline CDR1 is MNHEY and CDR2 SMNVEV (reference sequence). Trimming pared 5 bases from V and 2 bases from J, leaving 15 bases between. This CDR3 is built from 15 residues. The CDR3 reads CASSPAGGLNYGYTF. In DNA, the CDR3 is TGTGCCAGCAGTCCAGCAGGAGGGCTAAACTATGGCTACACCTTC.

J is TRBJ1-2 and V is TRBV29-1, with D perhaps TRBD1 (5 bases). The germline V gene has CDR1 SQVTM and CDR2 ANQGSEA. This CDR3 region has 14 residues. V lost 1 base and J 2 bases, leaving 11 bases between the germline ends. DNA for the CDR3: TGCAGCGTTGAAGGTGGGTCAGGGAACTATGGCTACACCTTC. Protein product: CSVEGGSGNYGYTF.

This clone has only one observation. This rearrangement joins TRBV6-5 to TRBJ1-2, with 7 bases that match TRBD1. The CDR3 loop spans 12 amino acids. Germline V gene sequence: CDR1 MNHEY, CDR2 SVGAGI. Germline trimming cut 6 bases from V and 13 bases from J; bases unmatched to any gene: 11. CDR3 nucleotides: TGTGCCAGCAGCCCAACAACAGGGGCTCGCACCTTC. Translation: CASSPTTGARTF.